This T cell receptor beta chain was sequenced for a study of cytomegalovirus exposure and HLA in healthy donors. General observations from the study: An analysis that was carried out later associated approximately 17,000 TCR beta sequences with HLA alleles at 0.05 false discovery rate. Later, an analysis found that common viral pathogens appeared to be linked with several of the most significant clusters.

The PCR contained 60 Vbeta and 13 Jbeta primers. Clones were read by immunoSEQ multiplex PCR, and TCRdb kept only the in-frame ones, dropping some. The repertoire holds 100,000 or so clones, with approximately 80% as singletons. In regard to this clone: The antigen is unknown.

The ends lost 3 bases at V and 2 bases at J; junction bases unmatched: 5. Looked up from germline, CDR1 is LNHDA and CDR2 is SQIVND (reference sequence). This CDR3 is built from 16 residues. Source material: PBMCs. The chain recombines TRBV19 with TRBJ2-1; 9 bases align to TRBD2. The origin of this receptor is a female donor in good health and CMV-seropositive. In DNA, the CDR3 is TGTGCCAGTAGTATGACTAGCGGTTACACCTACAATGAGCAGTTCTTC. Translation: CASSMTSGYTYNEQFF.